This T cell receptor (beta chain) emerged from a study of blood T cell repertoires in COVID-19 (dated by TCRdb to about 2020). Turning to the overall study: The collaborator samples originated in the United States, Italy and Spain and spanned the acute and convalescent phases of COVID-19. The repertoires were released in a freely available public database meant as a resource for research on the immune response to SARS-CoV-2. Deeply sampled blood TCRbeta repertoires from subjects exposed to, actively infected with, or recovered from COVID-19 were included in the dataset. HLA class I and class II types, where available, came from metadata supplied by the sample provider rather than from assay-based typing. The prospective study material was composed of cDNA or gDNA derived from T cells, B-cell-depleted T cells, or PBMCs. The sample metadata nearly always contained a de-identified subject ID, COVID-19 status, age in years and sex. Samples came from the ongoing ImmuneRACE study (first 160 participants) plus 1,254 subjects from 6 global collaborators.

The immunoSEQ Assay, a bias-controlled multiplex PCR, was used to amplify TCRbeta CDR3 regions from genomic DNA. From the authors' description of their analysis: Nucleated cell counts per sample were estimated from amplification of reference gene primers within the assay. Sequence reads were collapsed and filtered to measure the absolute abundance of every unique TCRbeta CDR3 rearrangement. Productive Simpson clonality was computed per sample as the square root of Simpson's diversity index over productive rearrangements. As stored in TCRdb, this immuneACCESS dataset retains in-frame rearrangements with V and J assigned. A fraction of the clones does not appear; measured against another copy, unresolved V genes explain less than half of the discrepancy, and the remainder lacks a known reason. V and J calls and clone size are given by that table; D and trimming were obtained from the DNA. For this sample the table gives about 200,000 clones, of which over 80% were detected only once. Roughly 27% of the sample comes from the top ten.

Taken from cysteine to phenylalanine, the CDR3 has 14 residues. Kept here is only the CDR3 DNA, which spans 42 bases and is read in frame from base 1. The germline V gene supplies CDR1 MNHEY and CDR2 SVGEGT. V is cut by 3 bases and J by 8 bases, and the space between the germline ends is 14 bases. About this clone: It lacks a known antigen. The input lacks base qualities; no much larger clone sits a single base away.

General study outcomes and caveats: Clinical and demographic metadata were provided uncurated, with the amount varying by source and participant.

Each collaborating institution followed its own protocols to collect whole blood in K2EDTA tubes. For TCRbeta analysis, collaborator samples were shipped as frozen whole blood, as isolated PBMCs, or as DNA extracted from either sample type. Sequenced material: peripheral blood. This TCR was recovered from a man between 35 and 55 years old with acute or convalescent COVID-19. The rearranged segments are TRBV6-2 or TRBV6-3 and TRBJ2-1; TRBD2 might be the D gene, on 6 matching bases. The DNA reads TGTGCCAGCAGTTATAGGCGGGAATTACATGAGCAGTTCTTC. This sequence encodes CASSYRRELHEQFF.